These 21 T cell receptor beta chains were sequenced from one sample in a study of blood T cell repertoires in COVID-19. Data came from immunoSEQ multiplex PCR; TCRdb stores just in-frame clones and leaves some out. Of about 250,000 clones detected, 70% to 90% appear once; the ten largest clones hold approximately 3%. What was sequenced was peripheral blood. These receptors came from a woman between 25 and 40 years old with active or convalescent COVID-19.

This chain uses TRBV7-2 with TRBJ2-5, with TRBD2 matching over 11 bases. CDR3 size: 18 residues. The junction had 15 bases not matched to a gene; V was cut back by 5 bases and J by 4 bases. CDR1 SGHTA and CDR2 FQGNSA come from the germline V gene. In DNA, the CDR3 is TGTGCCAGCAGCCGGAGGCCCTTAGCGGGGGGGCGACCAGAGACCCAGTACTTC. It yields the protein CASSRRPLAGGRPETQYF.

The rearrangement uses TRBV5-1 and TRBJ2-5, with 11 bases that match TRBD1. V lost 4 bases and J lost 4; bases outside the gene matches: 18. CDR3 size: 19 residues. Germline V gene sequence: CDR1 SGHRS, CDR2 YFSETQ. The CDR3 spells CASSLTWMGTGGFRETQYF. The CDR3 DNA follows: TGCGCCAGCAGCCTTACTTGGATGGGGACAGGGGGTTTTCGAGAGACCCAGTACTTC.

The chain uses TRBV28 and TRBJ2-3, with 16 bases aligning to TRBD2. The CDR3 covers 22 residues. Looked up from germline, CDR1 is MDHEN and CDR2 is SYDVKM. The ends lost 2 bases at V and 4 bases at J; junction bases unmatched: 18. The CDR3: CASSLAHPGLAGGRGGADTQYF. CDR3 coding DNA: TGTGCCAGCAGTTTAGCGCACCCGGGACTAGCGGGGGGGCGAGGTGGAGCAGATACGCAGTATTTT.

This sequence joins TRBV7-9 and TRBJ2-7; no clear D gene. The CDR3 covers 12 residues. The germline V and J ends were trimmed by 4 bases and 0 bases, with 4 bases remaining between them. From germline, CDR1 is SEHNR and CDR2 FQNEAQ (reference sequence). The CDR3 sequence: CASSSSSYEQYF. CDR3 in DNA: TGTGCCAGCAGCTCTTCCTCCTACGAGCAGTACTTC.

This clone occurred once. The V gene is TRBV27, the J gene TRBJ2-1; a possible D gene is TRBD1 (5 bases). The CDR3 runs 13 residues. Germline V gene sequence: CDR1 MNHEY, CDR2 SMNVEV (reference sequence). Trimming shortened V by 3 bases and J by 8 bases, and 11 bases separated the two germline ends. This CDR3 reads CASSFRSRDEQFF. In DNA, the CDR3 is TGTGCCAGCAGTTTTAGATCCAGGGATGAGCAGTTCTTC.

The chain couples TRBV18 to TRBJ1-1; 7 nucleotides line up with TRBD1. CDR1 KGHSH and CDR2 LQKENI come from the germline V gene. V lost 6 bases, J lost 2 bases, and 6 bases stayed unmatched. The CDR3 is made up of 14 amino acids. The CDR3 DNA reads TGTGCCAGCTCCTTTGGACAGGACAACACTGAAGCTTTCTTT. Translated, it gives CASSFGQDNTEAFF. The full variable domain, completed using reference TRBV18 and TRBJ1-1, is NAGVMQNPRHLVRRRGQEARLRCSPMKGHSHVYWYRQLPEEGLKFMVYLQKENIIDESGMPKERFSAEFPKEGPSILRIQQVVRGDSAAYFCASSFGQDNTEAFFGQGTRLTVV.

The rearrangement joins TRBV6-1 to TRBJ1-1; D not certain. This CDR3 spans 14 amino acids. CDR1 and CDR2 from the germline V gene are MNHNS and SASEGT. Trimming stripped 3 bases from V and 1 base from J, with 9 bases between. CDR3 amino acids: CASSESPSNTEAFF. For the CDR3, the DNA is TGTGCCAGCAGTGAGTCTCCGTCGAACACTGAAGCTTTCTTT.

This chain uses TRBV28 with TRBJ2-1; TRBD2 matches at 15 bases. CDR1 and CDR2 from the germline V gene are MDHEN and SYDVKM. J gave up 6 bases and V 6 bases, and 6 bases lay outside the gene matches. This CDR3 comprises 16 residues. The CDR3 loop reads CASSWTSGGAVNEQFF. CDR3 bases: TGTGCCAGCAGCTGGACTAGCGGGGGGGCGGTCAATGAGCAGTTCTTC.

The sample holds one count of this clone. The J gene is TRBJ2-4, the V gene TRBV27; D might be TRBD1 (6 bases). The germline V gene encodes CDR1 MNHEY and CDR2 SMNVEV (reference sequence). The CDR3 is 19 amino acids. The germline V and J ends were trimmed by 0 bases and 0 bases, with 18 bases remaining between them. As DNA, the CDR3 is TGTGCCAGCAGTTTATCGCACAGGGATCGAACCTTAGCCAAAAACATTCAGTACTTC. Its translation is CASSLSHRDRTLAKNIQYF.

This clone was seen a single time. The V gene is TRBV28, the J gene TRBJ1-6, with D perhaps TRBD1 (6 bases). This CDR3 is built from 10 residues. Germline loops: CDR1 MDHEN, CDR2 SYDVKM. Trimming removed 8 bases from V and 14 bases from J, with 10 bases in between. DNA for the CDR3: TGTGCCAGCGGACAGAGAACCCTCCACTTT. Its protein product is CASGQRTLHF.

The chain couples TRBV11-2 to TRBJ2-6; D is unresolved. Germline assignment: CDR1 SGHAT and CDR2 FQNNGV. Trimming cost V 4 bases and J 1 base, with 20 bases left between them. The CDR3 has 19 amino acids. The CDR3 nucleotides read TGTGCCAGCAGCTCGAGGTCCGTGGCTAGGAGTTCTGGGGCCAACGTCCTGACTTTC. This encodes CASSSRSVARSSGANVLTF.

The rearrangement joins TRBV5-1 to TRBJ1-1; D gene unclear. CDR3 length: 14 residues. The V gene's germline CDR1 is SGHRS and CDR2 YFSETQ. Trimming pared 4 bases from V and 4 bases from J, leaving 14 bases between. For the CDR3, the DNA is TGCGCCAGCAGCGCGGACCCGGCGGGCACTGAAGCTTTCTTT. It codes for CASSADPAGTEAFF.

The chain couples TRBV15 to TRBJ1-1; weak D call: TRBD1 (5 bases). V lost 3 bases, J lost 0 bases, and 11 bases lay in between. CDR1 and CDR2 (germline): LNHNV, YYDKDF (reference sequence). The CDR3 covers 15 residues. CDR3 in DNA: TGTGCCACCAGCAGGGGGGGGAGGGTGAACACTGAAGCTTTCTTT. Amino acid sequence: CATSRGGRVNTEAFF.

The chain employs TRBV4-2 and TRBJ2-1; D uncertain. Per germline, CDR1 LGHNA and CDR2 YNFKEQ. This CDR3 is 14 amino acids long. V dropped 0 bases and J dropped 8 bases, with 11 bases sitting between them. CDR3 in DNA: TGTGCCAGCAGCCAAGAAACGGGTCTCGATGAGCAGTTCTTC. Its translation: CASSQETGLDEQFF.

The V and J genes are TRBV6-6 and TRBJ1-1; a weak D match, TRBD1 (5 bases). There are 12 residues in the CDR3. V lost 6 bases and J 3 bases, leaving 8 bases between the germline ends. The germline CDR1 and CDR2 sequences are MNHNY and SVGAGI (reference sequence). CDR3 coding DNA: TGTGCCAGCAGCCTCAGGGACACTGAAGCTTTCTTT. It specifies CASSLRDTEAFF.

The gene calls are TRBV3-1 (or the pseudogene TRBV3-2) and TRBJ1-2, with D possibly TRBD1 on 5 matching bases. The CDR3 sequence is 13 residues long. Germline V gene sequence: CDR1 LGHDT, CDR2 YNNKEL (reference sequence). Trimming removed 4 bases at V and 0 bases at J, with 6 bases between. The CDR3 sequence is CASSLQANYGYTF. DNA for the CDR3: TGTGCCAGCAGCCTACAGGCTAACTATGGCTACACCTTC.

V usage is TRBV9 and J usage is TRBJ2-5; D is perhaps TRBD2 (6 bases). The CDR3 extends over 15 amino acids. Germline-derived CDR1 and CDR2 are SGDLS and YYNGEE. Trimming took off 0 bases at V and 5 bases at J, with 14 bases between the two ends. In DNA, the CDR3 is TGTGCCAGCAGCGTAGCGAGGGGTGGAGGGGAGACCCAGTACTTC. It codes for CASSVARGGGETQYF.

The CDR3 spells CASKRDRVSGYTF. The CDR3 nucleotides are TGTGCCAGCAAACGGGACAGGGTGAGCGGCTACACCTTC. The chain combines TRBV27 with TRBJ1-2, with 9 bases that match TRBD1. This CDR3 is 13 amino acids long. J was trimmed by 8 bases and V by 7 bases; bases with no gene match: 8. The germline CDR1 and CDR2 sequences are MNHEY and SMNVEV (reference sequence).

In this sample, this clone turned up a few times. The chain combines TRBV6-5 with TRBJ2-1; 10 bases align to TRBD2. V trimming: 7 bases; J trimming: 7 bases; junction bases outside the gene matches: 10. The CDR3 consists of 15 residues. Per the germline V gene, CDR1 is MNHEY and CDR2 is SVGAGI. The CDR3, as DNA: TGTGCCAGCACCAAACTAGCGGGGATAGGAAATGAGCAGTTCTTC. This sequence encodes CASTKLAGIGNEQFF.

The count of this clone is one. V is TRBV14 and J is TRBJ2-7; 7 bases agree with TRBD2. The ends lost 5 bases at V and 0 bases at J; junction bases unmatched: 13. The CDR3 length is 17 residues. Germline values: CDR1 SGHDN, CDR2 FVKESK. CDR3 region: CASSEKTGLSASYEQYF. The CDR3 DNA reads TGTGCCAGCAGCGAAAAGACGGGACTATCCGCCTCCTACGAGCAGTACTTC.

The chain recombines TRBV11-1 with TRBJ2-1, with 9 bases aligning to TRBD1. This CDR3 region has 15 residues. The J segment lost 6 bases and the V segment lost 1 base, leaving 4 bases of the junction unmatched. Germline CDR1 reads SGHAT; CDR2 reads FQDESV (reference sequence). The DNA of the CDR3 is TGTGCCAGCAGCTTAGGGGACAGGGAAATCAATGAGCAGTTCTTC. It encodes CASSLGDREINEQFF. Full variable domain (outside the CDR3, taken from reference TRBV11-1 and TRBJ2-1): EAEVAQSPRYKITEKSQAVAFWCDPISGHATLYWYRQILGQGPELLVQFQDESVVDDSQLPKDRFSAERLKGVDSTLKIQPAELGDSAMYLCASSLGDREINEQFFGPGTRLTVL.